What follows are 21 T cell receptor beta chains derived from one specimen sequenced in a study of blood T cell repertoires in COVID-19. This table comes from immunoSEQ multiplex PCR, and its TCRdb copy is limited to in-frame clones, with some not included. The sample lists roughly 200,000 clones, around 78% seen once, with 2.5% to 3.5% in the top ten. Specimen: peripheral blood. The receptor source for this set is a woman at least 80 years old with active or convalescent COVID-19.

The chain carries TRBV5-1 and TRBJ1-1, with 8 bases lining up with TRBD1. V was pared by 0 bases and J by 5 bases, with 15 bases of the junction left unmatched. The length of the CDR3 is 18 residues. Germline CDR1 reads SGHRS; CDR2 reads YFSETQ. CDR3 amino acids: CASSLDQPGGWGRTEAFF. The CDR3 DNA reads as TGCGCCAGCAGCTTGGACCAACCAGGGGGCTGGGGAAGGACTGAAGCTTTCTTT.

About this clone itself: Being one base from a much bigger clone, this may be a read error. This chain links TRBV6-5 with TRBJ1-2; TRBD1 matches at 8 bases. Germline V gives CDR1 MNHEY, CDR2 SVGAGI. With 5 bases clipped from V and 0 bases from J, the junction kept 2 bases outside the gene matches. The CDR3 runs to 14 residues. The DNA for the CDR3 is TGTGCCAGCAGTAGGGGACAGGCTAACTATGGCTACACCTTC. Protein: CASSRGQANYGYTF.

The CDR3 bases are TGTGCCAGCAGTTTGGTTCGGGTTGGGGGCTACACCTTC. Amino acid sequence: CASSLVRVGGYTF. V gene TRBV28 combines with J gene TRBJ1-2, with D unresolved. V dropped 3 bases and J dropped 8 bases, with 13 bases sitting between them. In germline, CDR1 is MDHEN, CDR2 SYDVKM. This CDR3 is built from 13 residues.

This clone is judged medium-sized. The V and J genes are TRBV19 and TRBJ2-7; 10 bases map to TRBD1. With 7 bases clipped from V and 1 base from J, the junction kept 7 bases outside the gene matches. From germline, CDR1 is LNHDA and CDR2 SQIVND (reference sequence). The CDR3 is 15 amino acids. The CDR3 DNA sequence: TGTGCCAGTACCATGGGACAGGGGACTTCCTACGAGCAGTACTTC. Protein product: CASTMGQGTSYEQYF. The full variable domain, with the rest looked up from reference TRBV19 and TRBJ2-7, is DGGITQSPKYLFRKEGQNVTLSCEQNLNHDAMYWYRQDPGQGLRLIYYSQIVNDFQKGDIAEGYSVSREKKESFPLTVTSAQKNPTAFYLCASTMGQGTSYEQYFGPGTRLTVT.

The chain uses TRBV30 and TRBJ1-1; 9 nucleotides line up with TRBD1. This CDR3 has 14 residues. From germline, CDR1 is GTSNPN and CDR2 SVGIG (reference sequence). V lost 4 bases and J lost 6; bases outside the gene matches: 9. The CDR3 DNA is TGTGCCTGGAACGGGGACAGGGTGAATCCTGAAGCTTTCTTT. Translating gives CAWNGDRVNPEAFF.

V is TRBV23-1 and J is TRBJ1-5, with unresolved D. TRBV23-1 falls under the ORF class, with uncertain function. The CDR3 sequence is 16 residues long. Trimming took off 0 bases at V and 5 bases at J, with 14 bases between the two ends. The CDR3 sequence: CASSQSSKGGYQPQHF. CDR3 DNA sequence: TGCGCCAGCAGTCAATCGAGCAAGGGAGGATATCAGCCCCAGCATTTT.

The rearrangement links TRBV30 to TRBJ1-6, with TRBD1 matching 7 bases. The V segment lost 4 bases and the J segment 7 bases; nucleotides outside the gene matches: 10. CDR3 length: 15 residues. Germline V gene data show CDR1 as GTSNPN and CDR2 as SVGIG (reference sequence). The CDR3 DNA follows: TGTGCCTGGATGCAGGGGGGTTGGGGGAATTCACCCCTCCACTTT. It yields the protein CAWMQGGWGNSPLHF. Full variable domain (missing parts from reference TRBV30 and TRBJ1-6): SQTIHQWPATLVQPVGSPLSLECTVEGTSNPNLYWYRQAAGRGLQLLFYSVGIGQISSEVPQNLSASRPQDRQFILSSKKLLLSDSGFYLCAWMQGGWGNSPLHFGNGTRLTVT.

The genes are TRBV5-4 and TRBJ2-2; TRBD2 matches at 12 bases. The CDR3 consists of 16 residues. CDR1 and CDR2 from the germline V gene are SGHNT and YYREEE (reference sequence). The trim removed 2 bases at V and 5 bases at J, leaving 4 bases unmatched. The CDR3 loop is CASSLPLAGGTGELFF. The CDR3 coding sequence is TGTGCCAGCAGCTTACCCCTAGCGGGAGGGACCGGGGAGCTGTTTTTT.

CDR3 sequence: CASSHDSNYGYTF. The CDR3, as DNA: TGTGCCAGCAGTCATGACAGTAACTATGGCTACACCTTC. The chain is built from TRBV27 and TRBJ1-2; D may be TRBD1 (5 bases). Germline loops: CDR1 MNHEY, CDR2 SMNVEV (reference sequence). V lost 5 bases, J lost 1 base, and 8 bases lay in between. This CDR3 comprises 13 residues.

The chain is built from TRBV20-1 and TRBJ2-5; D remains unclear. Germline CDR1 is DFQATT and CDR2 is SNEGSKA (reference sequence). Trimming left V 3 bases short and J 5 bases short, with 4 bases between. The CDR3 totals 10 residues. CDR3 in DNA: TGCAGTGCTAGCTCTGAGACCCAGTACTTC. The encoded protein is CSASSETQYF.

On this clone itself: An end of the junction does not agree with germline; a read error may underlie this. This chain joins TRBV6-1 and TRBJ1-5; no definite D call. CDR1 and CDR2 from the germline V gene are MNHNS and SASEGT. This CDR3 region has 13 residues. The CDR3 DNA is TGTGCCAGCAGTGAACATAGCGATCAGCCCCAGCATTTT. Its translation is CASSEHSDQPQHF.

The genes are TRBV3-1 (or the pseudogene TRBV3-2) and TRBJ1-2, with 7 nucleotides matching TRBD1. The CDR3 totals 12 residues. Per germline, CDR1 LGHDT and CDR2 YNNKEL (reference sequence). V trimming: 5 bases; J trimming: 8 bases; junction bases outside the gene matches: 5. Written as DNA, the CDR3 is TGTGCCAGCAGCGAAGGGACAGCGGGCTACACCTTC. Translation gives CASSEGTAGYTF.

This clone was found a few times. The rearrangement uses TRBV12-3 or TRBV12-4 and TRBJ2-7; D is uncertain. There are 13 residues in the CDR3. Deletions cut 8 bases from V and 3 bases from J, with 14 bases between. CDR3 protein: CASASSIGYEQYF. The CDR3, as DNA: TGTGCCAGCGCCTCTTCCATCGGCTACGAGCAGTACTTC.

The chain carries TRBV5-5 and TRBJ2-7, with 8 bases aligning to TRBD1. J was trimmed by 3 bases and V by 5 bases; bases with no gene match: 10. The length of the CDR3 is 15 residues. Germline V gene lookup returns CDR1 SGHKS and CDR2 YYEKEE (reference sequence). CDR3 coding DNA: TGTGCCAGCAGACGATCCGGACAGGGAAGCTACGAGCAGTACTTC. Its translation: CASRRSGQGSYEQYF.

This chain uses TRBV29-1 with TRBJ2-4, with a tentative D call TRBD2 (6 bases). V shed 2 bases and J shed 6 bases, with 14 bases lying between them. In germline, CDR1 is SQVTM, CDR2 ANQGSEA. CDR3 length: 14 amino acids. DNA of the CDR3: TGCAGCGTTGAACCTTCGGGGGTCGGAAACATTCAGTACTTC. It specifies CSVEPSGVGNIQYF.

In this sample, this clone turned up once. The chain couples TRBV5-4 to TRBJ2-5, with D possibly TRBD2 on 6 matching bases. The CDR3 is 14 amino acids. Trimming took 4 bases from V and 0 from J, leaving 10 bases between them. Germline lookup yields CDR1 SGHNT and CDR2 YYREEE (reference sequence). In nucleotides, the CDR3 is TGTGCCAGCAGCACCCGACTAGACCAAGAGACCCAGTACTTC. This translates into CASSTRLDQETQYF.

The rearrangement joins TRBV30 to TRBJ1-1; D unresolved. V was shortened by 0 bases and J by 1 base, with 12 bases between the two germline ends. CDR1 and CDR2 (germline): GTSNPN, SVGIG (reference sequence). The CDR3 length is 15 residues. In DNA, the CDR3 is TGTGCCTGGAGTGTACGAAGACTGTCGAACACTGAAGCTTTCTTT. Amino acid sequence: CAWSVRRLSNTEAFF.

This sequence joins TRBV5-1 and TRBJ1-1; D uncertain. Per the germline V gene, CDR1 is SGHRS and CDR2 is YFSETQ. This CDR3 is built from 14 residues. The ends were cut back, 0 bases at V and 0 bases at J, with 6 bases in the middle. In nucleotides, the CDR3 is TGCGCCAGCAGCTTGGGGCACATGAACACTGAAGCTTTCTTT. Translation gives CASSLGHMNTEAFF.

The rearrangement joins TRBV6-1 to TRBJ2-7; TRBD1 agrees at 8 bases. From germline, CDR1 is MNHNS and CDR2 SASEGT. CDR3 length: 15 amino acids. V was pared by 4 bases and J by 3 bases, with 8 bases of the junction left unmatched. The CDR3 DNA follows: TGTGCCAGCAGTGTAGCCGCCGGACAGGGCTACGAGCAGTACTTC. It encodes CASSVAAGQGYEQYF.

This rearrangement joins TRBV6-2 or TRBV6-3 to TRBJ2-1; 9 positions agree with TRBD2. V was pared by 5 bases and J by 9 bases, with 11 bases of the junction left unmatched. Looked up from germline, CDR1 is MNHEY and CDR2 is SVGEGT. The length of the CDR3 is 15 residues. The CDR3 here is CASSLGGGASSEQFF. The CDR3 DNA sequence: TGTGCCAGCAGTCTCGGCGGGGGGGCCTCCAGTGAGCAGTTCTTC.

This clone has a single count. This chain connects TRBV7-3 to TRBJ1-1; TRBD1 matches 7 bases. The CDR3 contains 13 residues. Germline lookup yields CDR1 SGHTA and CDR2 FQGTGA. With 1 base clipped from V and 6 bases from J, the junction kept 2 bases outside the gene matches. CDR3 nucleotide sequence: TGTGCCAGCAGCTTAAGCAGGGGGGCTGAAGCTTTCTTT. Encoded protein: CASSLSRGAEAFF.